This TCR beta chain was captured in a study of T cell repertoires in cytomegalovirus infection. This CDR3 is 20 amino acids long. The ends lost 6 bases at V and 7 bases at J; junction bases unmatched: 24. Germline CDR1 reads SGHNT; CDR2 reads YENEEA. One entry per CDR3 protein results from TCRdb running MiXCR on the reads. The data contain about 900,000 distinct CDR3 sequences, around 30% of them singletons. Of note for this clonotype: Its matching antigen is unknown.

The chain is built from TRBV11-3 and TRBJ1-4, with 9 bases lining up with TRBD1. The sequence derives from a human donor in good health (CMV status not recorded). Some clones in this sample may be carry-over from other donors' samples. Sequenced here: cultured CD8+ T cells from PBMCs, sampled from culture after CMV antigen stimulation. Here the CDR3 DNA reads TGTGCCAGCAGTCATGGGTCCGGGACAGGGCCCCATGGGGCCAGTGAAAAACTGTTTTTT. It codes for CASSHGSGTGPHGASEKLFF.